A single sample gave rise to the 20 T cell receptor beta chains below, sequenced in a study of OX40 agonist ivuxolimab in advanced cancers. Library preparation employed the immunoSEQ multiplex PCR assay. Here the immuneACCESS table is served through TCRdb, limited to in-frame sequences with V and J called. Missing clones are a known gap in these copies; in checked studies unresolved V genes cover under half, and the rest lacks a known reason. For this sample there are about 42,000 clones; approximately 80% appear just once. Together, the top ten hold 2% to 3% of the sample. The sample in question was CD4+ or CD8+ T cells sorted from blood, obtained in a trial of the OX40 agonist ivuxolimab. These receptors all stem from an adult with an advanced solid tumor such as melanoma, head and neck, liver or kidney cancer.

This chain joins TRBV2 and TRBJ2-3; D is perhaps TRBD2 (6 bases). Germline V CDR1 and CDR2: SNHLY, FYNNEI. The CDR3 totals 14 residues. Between the trimmed V and J ends, which lost 5 bases and 2 bases, there was a span of 11 bases. The CDR3 region is CASSPGLLTDTQYF. CDR3 DNA: TGTGCCAGCAGTCCGGGACTCCTCACAGATACGCAGTATTTT.

The CDR3 coding sequence is TGTGCCTGGGGGCAAGGGTCTGGGGTGTACTACGAGCAGTACTTC. This gives the protein CAWGQGSGVYYEQYF. This rearrangement joins TRBV30 to TRBJ2-7, with D unresolved. From germline, CDR1 is GTSNPN and CDR2 SVGIG (reference sequence). V was cut by 5 bases and J by 3 bases, with 20 bases left in between. CDR3 size: 15 residues.

V gene TRBV19 combines with J gene TRBJ2-7; 8 bases line up with TRBD2. The CDR3 spans 15 residues. Germline V lookup: CDR1 LNHDA, CDR2 SQIVND (reference sequence). After removal of 1 base from V and 5 bases from J, the junction contained 7 bases not matched to a gene. The chain's CDR3 is CASSIAYLAGHEQYF. As DNA, the CDR3 is TGTGCCAGTAGTATAGCCTACCTAGCGGGCCACGAGCAGTACTTC.

V gene TRBV11-1 combines with J gene TRBJ2-1; D might be TRBD2 (6 bases). Trimming took 1 base from V and 10 from J, leaving 11 bases between them. The CDR3 runs to 13 residues. The V gene's germline CDR1 is SGHAT and CDR2 FQDESV (reference sequence). The DNA of the CDR3 is TGTGCCAGCAGCTTAGTCGGGAGCGAGGAGCAGTTCTTC. Protein sequence: CASSLVGSEEQFF.

The chain carries TRBV30 and TRBJ1-1, with 10 positions matching TRBD1. V gave up 8 bases and J gave up 0 bases; unmatched junction bases: 6. There are 14 residues in the CDR3. The V gene's germline CDR1 is GTSNPN and CDR2 SVGIG (reference sequence). This chain's CDR3 is CAGTGVNMNTEAFF. In DNA form, the CDR3 reads TGTGCCGGGACAGGGGTTAACATGAACACTGAAGCTTTCTTT.

This clone was seen a single time. The chain joins TRBV5-1 to TRBJ2-1; 10 nucleotides line up with TRBD2. CDR1 is SGHRS and CDR2 is YFSETQ in the germline V gene. Losses at the gene ends were 4 bases for V and 0 bases for J; bases not matched to a gene: 10. The CDR3 runs to 18 residues. CDR3 protein: CASSAGTSAFLSYNEQFF. The CDR3 region has the DNA TGCGCCAGCAGCGCCGGGACTAGCGCCTTTCTCTCCTACAATGAGCAGTTCTTC.

A word on this clone: A much larger clone differs from this one at a single base, so this may be a read error. The CDR3 region is CASSSGQVGEQYF. DNA for the CDR3: TGTGCCAGCAGCTCAGGACAGGTCGGCGAGCAGTACTTC. J is TRBJ2-7 and V is TRBV11-1, with 7 bases matching TRBD1. This CDR3 contains 13 residues. V lost 4 bases and J lost 6; bases outside the gene matches: 6. The germline CDR1 and CDR2 sequences are SGHAT and FQDESV (reference sequence).

The rearrangement joins TRBV6-5 to TRBJ2-1, with TRBD1 matching 9 bases. Looked up from germline, CDR1 is MNHEY and CDR2 is SVGAGI. This CDR3 region has 14 residues. Trimming removed 6 bases from V and 9 bases from J; junction bases left unmatched: 9. CDR3 region: CASSERTGVGEQFF. Written as DNA, the CDR3 is TGTGCCAGCAGCGAAAGGACAGGGGTCGGTGAGCAGTTCTTC.

The V call is TRBV6-1, the J call TRBJ1-3, with a weak D call TRBD1 (5 bases). Per the germline V gene, CDR1 is MNHNS and CDR2 is SASEGT. This CDR3 comprises 15 residues. Trimming stripped 7 bases from V and 2 bases from J, with 15 bases between. As DNA, the CDR3 is TGTGCCAGCACCCCGCGGGGGTCCACTGGAAACACCATATATTTT. Translated, it gives CASTPRGSTGNTIYF.

Only one count was recorded for this clone. V and J are TRBV15 and TRBJ2-7; tentatively, D is TRBD1 or TRBD2 (5 bases each). V lost 5 bases to trimming and J lost 0 bases, with 14 bases between them. The CDR3 has 15 residues. Germline assignment: CDR1 LNHNV and CDR2 YYDKDF (reference sequence). Written as DNA, the CDR3 is TGTGCCACCAGCGAGGGGCTACCGATCTCCTACGAGCAGTACTTC. Residues: CATSEGLPISYEQYF.

Of note for this clone: Other DNA sequences in this sample translate to the same CDR3. The genes are TRBV7-3 and TRBJ2-3; D uncertain. Germline-derived CDR1 and CDR2 are SGHTA and FQGTGA. The CDR3 contains 13 residues. Trimming shortened V by 3 bases and J by 0 bases, and 4 bases separated the two germline ends. The CDR3 loop reads CASSLASTDTQYF. In nucleotides, the CDR3 is TGTGCCAGCAGCTTGGCTAGCACAGATACGCAGTATTTT.

The chain joins TRBV4-3 to TRBJ2-3; 14 bases line up with TRBD2. The trim removed 3 bases at V and 4 bases at J, leaving 9 bases unmatched. Germline V gene sequence: CDR1 LGHNA, CDR2 YSLEER. The length of the CDR3 is 18 residues. Here the CDR3 DNA reads TGCGCCAGCAGCCACGGCCCACCGACTAGCGGGAGGGCAGATACGCAGTATTTT. This translates into CASSHGPPTSGRADTQYF.

The rearrangement uses TRBV27 and TRBJ1-1; a possible D gene is TRBD1 (6 bases). CDR1 and CDR2 (germline): MNHEY, SMNVEV (reference sequence). V was cut by 6 bases and J by 6 bases, with 20 bases left in between. The CDR3 has 15 residues. The CDR3 DNA reads as TGTGCCAGCAGGCGCTACTCGGACAGCTCCCCTGAAGCTTTCTTT. It translates to CASRRYSDSSPEAFF.

The genes are TRBV5-6 and TRBJ1-2; D unclear. Germline loops: CDR1 SGHDT, CDR2 YYEEEE. Trimming shortened V by 0 bases and J by 8 bases, and 14 bases separated the two germline ends. The CDR3 consists of 14 residues. The CDR3 DNA reads as TGTGCCAGCAGCTTGGAAGGAGGGCGAGGGGGCTACACCTTC. Encoded protein: CASSLEGGRGGYTF.

The chain couples TRBV5-4 to TRBJ2-7, with D unclear. CDR1 and CDR2 (germline): SGHNT, YYREEE (reference sequence). Trimming stripped 1 base from V and 6 bases from J, with 14 bases between. The CDR3 has 14 amino acids. The CDR3 here is CASSLFVEGLEQYV. The CDR3 nucleotides are TGTGCCAGCAGCTTGTTCGTGGAAGGCCTCGAGCAGTACGTC.

Only one count was recorded for this clone. The rearrangement links TRBV5-1 to TRBJ2-5, with D tentatively TRBD1 (5 bases). V lost 4 bases, J lost 5 bases, and 15 bases lay in between. The germline CDR1 and CDR2 sequences are SGHRS and YFSETQ. This CDR3 spans 14 amino acids. CDR3 in DNA: TGCGCCAGCAGCCTGGGGCCTGATGGGGAGACCCAGTACTTC. Translated, it gives CASSLGPDGETQYF.

This clone showed up just once. V usage is TRBV11-1 and J usage is TRBJ2-4; possibly TRBD1 for D (5 bases). CDR3 size: 14 residues. Trimming took 5 bases from V and 0 from J, leaving 8 bases between them. The germline CDR1 and CDR2 sequences are SGHAT and FQDESV (reference sequence). The CDR3 DNA sequence: TGTGCCAGCAGCCCACAGGAAGCCAAAAACATTCAGTACTTC. Its translation: CASSPQEAKNIQYF. Full variable domain (rest looked up from reference TRBV11-1 and TRBJ2-4): EAEVAQSPRYKITEKSQAVAFWCDPISGHATLYWYRQILGQGPELLVQFQDESVVDDSQLPKDRFSAERLKGVDSTLKIQPAELGDSAMYLCASSPQEAKNIQYFGAGTRLSVL.

This chain connects TRBV30 to TRBJ2-1; a weak D match, TRBD2 (5 bases). The V gene's germline CDR1 is GTSNPN and CDR2 SVGIG (reference sequence). This CDR3 spans 12 amino acids. The V end lost 0 bases, the J end lost 14 bases, and 14 bases lay between the germline ends. CDR3 residues: CAWSVHDYPEFF. The CDR3 DNA sequence: TGTGCCTGGAGTGTACATGACTACCCGGAGTTCTTC.

This chain uses TRBV9 with TRBJ1-1, with TRBD1 as a possible D gene (6 bases). The length of the CDR3 is 15 residues. CDR1 SGDLS and CDR2 YYNGEE come from the germline V gene. Trimming removed 4 bases at V and 1 base at J, with 14 bases between. CDR3 region: CASSPRQGQNTEAFF. The CDR3 nucleotides are TGTGCCAGCAGCCCGAGGCAGGGGCAGAACACTGAAGCTTTCTTT.

This chain joins TRBV10-1 and TRBJ2-7; 9 positions match TRBD2. V gave up 3 bases and J gave up 2 bases; unmatched junction bases: 11. The germline gives CDR1 WNHNN, CDR2 SYGVQD (reference sequence). This CDR3 is 17 amino acids long. The CDR3 DNA sequence: TGCGCCAGCAGTGAACCGCCCTTAGCGGGAGATCCCTACGAGCAGTACTTC. Translated: CASSEPPLAGDPYEQYF.